Presented here are 13 T cell receptor beta chains from one specimen sequenced in a study of shared clonotypes between healthy human individuals. CD45RO negativity and positive selection for CCR7 defined naive CD8 cells, a population that excluded terminally differentiated effector memory CD45RA+ cells. Repertoires were generated with immunoSEQ multiplex PCR, while TCRdb's copy carries only in-frame clones and drops some. The sample shows around 2.1 million clones, 90% to 95% of them seen only once. The sequenced sample consisted of naive CD8+ T cells from PBMCs. Source of these receptors: a man aged 18 to 29 in good health. Some clones in this sample may be carry-over from other donors' samples.

This chain joins TRBV6-1 and TRBJ1-4; D remains ambiguous. V was cut by 6 bases and J by 9 bases, with 17 bases left in between. Germline CDR1 MNHNS, CDR2 SASEGT. The CDR3 consists of 14 residues. The CDR3, as DNA: TGTGCCAGCAGCCCCCCCCCAGCCCCAAAAAAACTGTTTTTT. As protein: CASSPPPAPKKLFF.

Written as DNA, the CDR3 is TGTGCCAGCAGCCAAGAGCCTGCCTACGAGCAGTACTTC. Its protein is CASSQEPAYEQYF. This chain connects TRBV4-2 to TRBJ2-7; D uncertain. The germline V gene has CDR1 LGHNA and CDR2 YNFKEQ. The CDR3 spans 13 residues. Trimming took off 0 bases at V and 2 bases at J, with 5 bases between the two ends.

With regard to this clone: The sample holds other DNA sequences that translate to the same CDR3. This chain joins TRBV27 and TRBJ1-1; 7 nucleotides agree with TRBD1. This CDR3 spans 14 amino acids. The J segment lost 2 bases and the V segment lost 7 bases, leaving 7 bases of the junction unmatched. Germline V gene data show CDR1 as MNHEY and CDR2 as SMNVEV (reference sequence). The CDR3 reads CASTPGGANTEAFF. CDR3 in DNA: TGTGCCAGCACTCCAGGGGGGGCCAACACTGAAGCTTTCTTT.

Comment on this clone: Other DNA sequences of this sample code for an identical CDR3. The genes are TRBV9 and TRBJ2-7; D is possibly TRBD1 (6 bases). V lost 0 bases to trimming and J lost 0 bases, with 7 bases between them. Germline assignment: CDR1 SGDLS and CDR2 YYNGEE. There are 14 residues in the CDR3. CDR3 sequence: CASSVGDNSYEQYF. CDR3 DNA sequence: TGTGCCAGCAGCGTAGGGGACAACTCCTACGAGCAGTACTTC.

The V call is TRBV7-9, the J call TRBJ1-1; D may be TRBD1 (6 bases). Trimming pared 2 bases from V and 1 base from J, leaving 8 bases between. Germline CDR1 and CDR2: SEHNR and FQNEAQ (reference sequence). The CDR3 is made up of 14 amino acids. CDR3 DNA: TGTGCCAGCAGCTTAAGGACAGAGAACACTGAAGCTTTCTTT. It yields the protein CASSLRTENTEAFF.

This rearrangement joins TRBV7-3 to TRBJ2-2; the D gene could be TRBD1 or TRBD2 (5 bases each). The CDR3 has 17 amino acids. The V end lost 3 bases, the J end lost 4 bases, and 18 bases lay between the germline ends. CDR1 SGHTA and CDR2 FQGTGA come from the germline V gene. The CDR3 DNA sequence: TGTGCCAGCAGCTTTAACCAAGGGGCCCGGGGCACCGGGGAGCTGTTTTTT. Its protein product is CASSFNQGARGTGELFF.

CDR3 sequence (DNA): TGCAGCGTTACCCCGACAGGGCTCACAGATACGCAGTATTTT. Amino acids: CSVTPTGLTDTQYF. V gene TRBV29-1 combines with J gene TRBJ2-3; 7 bases line up with TRBD1. The germline gives CDR1 SQVTM, CDR2 ANQGSEA. The CDR3 consists of 14 residues. The trim removed 5 bases at V and 2 bases at J, leaving 7 bases unmatched.

This rearrangement joins TRBV5-4 to TRBJ2-7; 9 positions match TRBD2. The V and J ends lost 4 bases and 4 bases, in that order; junction bases with no gene match: 9. This CDR3 contains 15 residues. Germline lookup yields CDR1 SGHNT and CDR2 YYREEE (reference sequence). CDR3 sequence (DNA): TGTGCCAGCAGCATCTTAGCGGGAGCGGAATACGAGCAGTACTTC. Its protein is CASSILAGAEYEQYF. The entire variable domain, with the rest obtained from reference TRBV5-4 and TRBJ2-7, is as follows: ETGVTQSPTHLIKTRGQQVTLRCSSQSGHNTVSWYQQALGQGPQFIFQYYREEENGRGNFPPRFSGLQFPNYSSELNVNALELDDSALYLCASSILAGAEYEQYFGPGTRLTVT.

The chain combines TRBV28 with TRBJ2-4, with D perhaps matching TRBD2 (7 bases). Germline assignment: CDR1 MDHEN and CDR2 SYDVKM. The CDR3 is 16 amino acids. The V gene lost 3 bases and the J gene lost 0 bases, with 12 bases spanning the gap. CDR3 coding DNA: TGTGCCAGCAGTTTGAGGGGGGGACTAGCCAAAAACATTCAGTACTTC. Protein: CASSLRGGLAKNIQYF.

The rearrangement uses TRBV30 and TRBJ2-7; the D gene could be TRBD1 or TRBD2 (7 bases each). The germline V and J ends were trimmed by 3 bases and 4 bases, with 16 bases remaining between them. Looked up from germline, CDR1 is GTSNPN and CDR2 is SVGIG (reference sequence). CDR3 size: 14 residues. The CDR3 spells CAWREQGRGYEQYF. CDR3 sequence (DNA): TGTGCCTGGAGGGAACAGGGGCGGGGGTACGAGCAGTACTTC.

This chain connects TRBV5-6 to TRBJ2-7; perhaps TRBD2 as D (7 bases). The CDR3 has 14 residues. Looked up from germline, CDR1 is SGHDT and CDR2 is YYEEEE. Trimming pared 4 bases from V and 4 bases from J, leaving 15 bases between. CDR3 in amino acids: CASSTTRGGYEQYF. The CDR3 bases are TGTGCCAGCAGCACGACCAGGGGAGGGTACGAGCAGTACTTC. Filled out from reference TRBV5-6 and TRBJ2-7, the complete variable domain reads DAGVTQSPTHLIKTRGQQVTLRCSPKSGHDTVSWYQQALGQGPQFIFQYYEEEERQRGNFPDRFSGHQFPNYSSELNVNALLLGDSALYLCASSTTRGGYEQYFGPGTRLTVT.

The chain employs TRBV28 and TRBJ2-7; no firm D call. This CDR3 is built from 13 residues. Germline loops: CDR1 MDHEN, CDR2 SYDVKM. Deletions cut 4 bases from V and 2 bases from J, with 9 bases between. CDR3 residues: CASSYGWTYEQYF. The CDR3 nucleotides read TGTGCCAGCAGTTATGGGTGGACCTACGAGCAGTACTTC.

J is TRBJ2-5 and V is TRBV25-1; D not certain. TRBJ2-7 explains the end of the DNA better; the J call may be wrong. From germline, CDR1 is MGHDK and CDR2 SYGVNS. The length of the CDR3 is 15 residues. CDR3 sequence (DNA): TGTGCCAGCAGCAGAGGTCTGGTACGTGGCTACGAGCAGTACTTC. It encodes CASSRGLVRGYEQYF.